The clone carrying this TCR beta chain was observed many times. The antigen remains undetermined. The entry originates in a study of T cells in Graves' hyperthyroidism and ophthalmopathy. Study in general: The authors collected peripheral blood at initial diagnosis, before any treatment. The study's findings and limits: Model predictions of ophthalmopathy came a median around 7.1 months before onset.

Authors of the study amplified TCR beta CDR3 regions from RNA transcripts. The HTBI primer set was used in a first-round RT-PCR of the TCR CDR3. TCRdb re-called the multiplex PCR reads with MiXCR, one entry per CDR3 protein. The data contain hundreds of thousands of distinct CDR3 sequences, roughly 14% of them singletons. The CDR3 runs to 17 residues. Germline values: CDR1 MDHEN, CDR2 SYDVKM. V lost 3 bases, J lost 3 bases, and 20 bases lay in between. The sequence came from a woman in her twenties or thirties with Graves' hyperthyroidism. The V gene is TRBV28, the J gene TRBJ1-2; D possibly corresponds to TRBD1 (6 bases). Sequencing used blood. CDR3 sequence: CASSLKTLRGRDYGYTF. CDR3 in DNA: TGTGCCAGCAGTTTGAAGACCCTCAGGGGCCGTGACTATGGCTACACCTTC.